This record looks at one TCR beta chain sequence and its context. This CDR3 has 15 residues. The trim removed 0 bases at V and 6 bases at J, leaving 5 bases unmatched. Germline V gives CDR1 SGHTA, CDR2 FQGNSA. Per the original methods: It was from reference gene primer amplification that nucleated cell counts were estimated. TCRdb's table, derived via immunoSEQ multiplex PCR, lists solely in-frame clones and lacks some. From that table come the V and J calls and clone size; the DNA was used to work out D and trimming. The sample shows roughly 200,000 clones, 75% to 90% of them seen only once. The sample belongs to a study of blood T cell repertoires in COVID-19. Study details: Acute-phase and convalescent COVID-19 samples originated in the United States, Italy and Spain.

Recovered status applied to Cohort 3 donors who had two consecutive negative PCRs. It also applied to those with clearance or with symptom resolution. This receptor was obtained from a man aged 35 to 55 who had recovered from COVID-19. The sample taken for sequencing was PBMCs or T cells enriched from blood (not recorded which). This chain links TRBV7-2 with TRBJ2-3; TRBD2 matches at 8 bases. The CDR3 region has the DNA TGTGCCAGCAGCTTAGCGTTAGCGGGGTGGGATACGCAGTATTTT. Translated, it gives CASSLALAGWDTQYF.